Listed here are 26 T cell receptor beta chains from one sample, sequenced in a study of cytomegalovirus exposure and HLA in healthy donors. Primers: 60 Vbeta forward and 13 Jbeta reverse. The table came from immunoSEQ multiplex PCR; TCRdb's copy has only in-frame clones and leaves some out. The sample lists 110,000 or so clones, around 77% occurring once. Source material: PBMCs. These receptor sequences come from a man younger than 35 in good health and CMV-seropositive.

V and J are TRBV29-1 and TRBJ1-1; possibly TRBD1 for D (6 bases). The CDR3 covers 13 residues. Trimming took off 5 bases at V and 5 bases at J, with 15 bases between the two ends. CDR1 and CDR2 from the germline V gene are SQVTM and ANQGSEA. The CDR3 coding sequence is TGCAGCGTTTCGGAACAGGGAAGTACTGAAGCTTTCTTT. Encoded protein: CSVSEQGSTEAFF.

This chain connects TRBV2 to TRBJ2-7; 13 nucleotides line up with TRBD2. V lost 6 bases, J lost 3 bases, and 11 bases stayed unmatched. Germline V gene data show CDR1 as SNHLY and CDR2 as FYNNEI. This CDR3 is built from 17 residues. The CDR3 sequence is CASRERLAGGNNYEQYF. CDR3 in DNA: TGTGCCAGCAGGGAACGACTAGCGGGGGGTAACAACTACGAGCAGTACTTC.

This clone turned up a few times. This chain uses TRBV6-1 with TRBJ1-5; the D gene is possibly TRBD1 (6 bases). Germline lookup yields CDR1 MNHNS and CDR2 SASEGT. V was clipped by 11 bases and J by 6 bases, with 11 bases between them. The CDR3 is 11 residues long. The CDR3 here is CAGGSFQPQHF. CDR3 in DNA: TGTGCCGGGGGCAGTTTTCAGCCCCAGCATTTT.

This clone was counted once. This chain joins TRBV25-1 and TRBJ1-1; TRBD1 might be the D (5 bases). Germline loops: CDR1 MGHDK, CDR2 SYGVNS. This CDR3 has 13 residues. V lost 6 bases and J lost 1, with 9 bases in between. The CDR3 coding sequence is TGTGCCAGCAGAGGGACTTCGAACACTGAAGCTTTCTTT. Protein sequence: CASRGTSNTEAFF.

Note on this clone: Mismatch with germline at one junction end may stem from a read error. The chain uses TRBV30 and TRBJ2-4, with TRBD2 as a possible D gene (6 bases). Germline V CDR1 and CDR2: GTSNPN, SVGIG (reference sequence). The CDR3 length is 13 residues. This chain's CDR3 is CAWTGVAKNSQYF. DNA of the CDR3: TGTGCCTGGACGGGGGTAGCCAAAAACAGTCAGTACTTC.

This clone was seen a few times. The chain has TRBV28 and TRBJ2-2; 9 nucleotides align to TRBD1. This CDR3 has 13 residues. The J segment lost 6 bases and the V segment lost 7 bases, leaving 3 bases of the junction unmatched. The germline V gene encodes CDR1 MDHEN and CDR2 SYDVKM. The CDR3 bases are TGTGCCAGCAAGACAGGGGGTTCCGGGGAGCTGTTTTTT. Protein product: CASKTGGSGELFF.

This chain connects TRBV19 to TRBJ2-7, with 8 bases identical to TRBD2. The J segment lost 0 bases and the V segment lost 5 bases, leaving 9 bases of the junction unmatched. Germline assignment: CDR1 LNHDA and CDR2 SQIVND (reference sequence). The CDR3 is 16 residues long. The CDR3 loop is CASSVSSGEVSYEQYF. The CDR3 nucleotides are TGTGCCAGTAGTGTCAGTAGCGGGGAGGTCTCCTACGAGCAGTACTTC.

This clone has only a few counts. The chain is built from TRBV5-1 and TRBJ1-4; D gene ambiguous. This CDR3 has 13 residues. Trimming left V 5 bases short and J 12 bases short, with 17 bases between. Germline-derived CDR1 and CDR2 are SGHRS and YFSETQ. In DNA, the CDR3 is TGCGCCAGCAGTCTTGATGGCGGAGGACAACTGTTTTTT. It is translated as CASSLDGGGQLFF.

This clone occurred once. This chain joins TRBV28 and TRBJ2-3; TRBD2 aligns across 9 bases. The CDR3 runs to 15 residues. V was clipped by 8 bases and J by 3 bases; unmatched bases: 9. Germline V gene lookup returns CDR1 MDHEN and CDR2 SYDVKM. DNA for the CDR3: TGTGCCAGCTCCCTGGGCGGGGGGGCGACAGATACGCAGTATTTT. It yields the protein CASSLGGGATDTQYF.

This chain joins TRBV5-1 and TRBJ1-6, with TRBD1 matching 11 bases. Germline V gene data show CDR1 as SGHRS and CDR2 as YFSETQ. The CDR3 is made up of 18 amino acids. V was pared by 4 bases and J by 8 bases, with 14 bases of the junction left unmatched. The CDR3 DNA reads TGCGCCAGCAGCGCCCGGGACAGGGGGAAGGCGTGGGATTCACCCCTCCACTTT. This gives the protein CASSARDRGKAWDSPLHF.

V usage is TRBV4-1 and J usage is TRBJ2-1, with 15 positions matching TRBD2. Germline trimming cut 4 bases from V and 3 bases from J; bases unmatched to any gene: 10. CDR1 and CDR2 (germline): MGHRA, YSYEKL. This CDR3 region has 19 residues. The CDR3 loop is CASSRGGGLAGGNYNEQFF. The CDR3 region has the DNA TGCGCCAGCAGCCGAGGCGGAGGACTAGCGGGGGGGAACTACAATGAGCAGTTCTTC.

J is TRBJ1-2 and V is TRBV5-1, with TRBD1 matching over 8 bases. The CDR3 extends over 16 amino acids. Trimming cost V 0 bases and J 5 bases; bases outside gene matches: 9. CDR1 and CDR2 from the germline V gene are SGHRS and YFSETQ. DNA for the CDR3: TGCGCCAGCAGCTTGGCCGTCGGACAGGGATTTTATGGCTACACCTTC. Encoded protein: CASSLAVGQGFYGYTF.

This sequence joins TRBV18 and TRBJ1-5, with TRBD1 matching 8 bases. Germline CDR1 reads KGHSH; CDR2 reads LQKENI. There are 14 residues in the CDR3. Unmatched junction bases numbered 6, after V lost 5 bases and J lost 6 bases. The CDR3 sequence is CASSRQGLSQPQHF. The CDR3 nucleotides read TGTGCCAGCTCAAGACAGGGGTTGAGTCAGCCCCAGCATTTT.

The rearrangement links TRBV4-1 to TRBJ2-6, with 8 bases lining up with TRBD1. The CDR3 runs 18 residues. Trimming took 8 bases from V and 4 from J; bases not matched to a gene: 16. Per the germline V gene, CDR1 is MGHRA and CDR2 is YSYEKL. CDR3 nucleotide sequence: TGCGCCAGCGAGGGGCCCGGGACAGGACTTCTGGGGGCCAACGTCCTGACTTTC. Protein sequence: CASEGPGTGLLGANVLTF.

The rearrangement links TRBV18 to TRBJ1-2; D unresolved. Trimming stripped 3 bases from V and 6 bases from J, with 14 bases between. From germline, CDR1 is KGHSH and CDR2 LQKENI. CDR3 length: 14 residues. CDR3 DNA sequence: TGTGCCAGCTCACCTTTGCCCGAGAGGGATGGCTACACCTTC. Its translation is CASSPLPERDGYTF.

This sequence joins TRBV7-9 and TRBJ2-6; 8 nucleotides match TRBD1. This CDR3 is 19 amino acids long. V shed 4 bases and J 0 bases; nucleotides not matched to a gene: 11. Germline CDR1 is SEHNR and CDR2 is FQNEAQ (reference sequence). The CDR3 bases are TGTGCCAGCAGCTCGCCCCCGGGACAGGTGAGCTCTGGGGCCAACGTCCTGACTTTC. Its translation: CASSSPPGQVSSGANVLTF.

This clone showed up just a few times. This rearrangement joins TRBV4-1 to TRBJ2-1, with D tentatively TRBD2 (7 bases). The CDR3 contains 16 residues. Per the germline V gene, CDR1 is MGHRA and CDR2 is YSYEKL. V lost 1 base and J 5 bases, leaving 15 bases between the germline ends. The CDR3 DNA reads TGCGCCAGCAGCCAAGTATTAGGGGGGGCTAACAATGAGCAGTTCTTC. It yields the protein CASSQVLGGANNEQFF.

The chain combines TRBV18 with TRBJ1-2; 7 bases align to TRBD1. The CDR3 spans 16 residues. V was pared by 3 bases and J by 5 bases, with 12 bases of the junction left unmatched. Germline V CDR1 and CDR2: KGHSH, LQKENI. Here the CDR3 DNA reads TGTGCCAGCTCACCTATCGGGGACAGCTCTATTTATGGCTACACCTTC. It translates to CASSPIGDSSIYGYTF. The whole variable domain, filled in from reference TRBV18 and TRBJ1-2, reads NAGVMQNPRHLVRRRGQEARLRCSPMKGHSHVYWYRQLPEEGLKFMVYLQKENIIDESGMPKERFSAEFPKEGPSILRIQQVVRGDSAAYFCASSPIGDSSIYGYTFGSGTRLTVV.

In this sample, this clone turned up a few times. This chain joins TRBV28 and TRBJ2-3; D remains unclear. The germline V and J ends were trimmed by 6 bases and 1 base, with 8 bases remaining between them. CDR1 is MDHEN, CDR2 SYDVKM, per germline. This CDR3 is built from 13 residues. The CDR3 nucleotides are TGTGCCAGCAGGACCGCGGGCACAGATACGCAGTATTTT. Its translation: CASRTAGTDTQYF.

V gene TRBV29-1 combines with J gene TRBJ2-1; tentative D call: TRBD1 (6 bases). CDR3 length: 13 amino acids. The V end lost 7 bases, the J end lost 7 bases, and 17 bases lay between the germline ends. CDR1 is SQVTM and CDR2 is ANQGSEA in the germline V gene. CDR3 DNA: TGCAGCGCATCAACAGGGAATCGGAATGAGCAGTTCTTC. Residues: CSASTGNRNEQFF.

This clone came up a few times. The J gene is TRBJ1-4, the V gene TRBV29-1; TRBD1 might be the D (5 bases). CDR3 length: 13 amino acids. Germline CDR1 and CDR2: SQVTM and ANQGSEA. V was pared by 4 bases and J by 5 bases, with 11 bases between. CDR3 nucleotide sequence: TGCAGCGTTGCGGGACTTTTAAATGAAAAACTGTTTTTT. Its protein product is CSVAGLLNEKLFF.

The chain carries TRBV4-1 and TRBJ2-2; no reliable D call. Germline CDR1 MGHRA, CDR2 YSYEKL. The CDR3 spans 12 residues. V was pared by 4 bases and J by 5 bases, with 5 bases between. DNA for the CDR3: TGCGCCAGCAGCCCAGTGACCGGGGAGCTGTTTTTT. This gives the protein CASSPVTGELFF.

The CDR3 coding sequence is TGTGCCTCCTCTTTGACTATTAAAGAGACCCAGTACTTC. Translating gives CASSLTIKETQYF. The chain couples TRBV6-1 to TRBJ2-5, with D maybe TRBD2 (5 bases). Trimming shortened V by 11 bases and J by 3 bases, and 16 bases separated the two germline ends. CDR1 and CDR2 from the germline V gene are MNHNS and SASEGT. The CDR3 covers 13 residues.

The V and J genes are TRBV27 and TRBJ2-1; 13 nucleotides agree with TRBD2. Trimming took 1 base from V and 9 from J; bases not matched to a gene: 6. This CDR3 is built from 16 residues. Germline CDR1 and CDR2: MNHEY and SMNVEV (reference sequence). This chain's CDR3 is CASSLFGLAGVSEQFF. In DNA form, the CDR3 reads TGTGCCAGCAGTTTATTTGGACTAGCGGGAGTCAGTGAGCAGTTCTTC.

The V gene is TRBV7-3, the J gene TRBJ2-2; 9 bases agree with TRBD1. CDR3 length: 18 amino acids. Germline CDR1 is SGHTA and CDR2 is FQGTGA. V lost 1 base to trimming and J lost 3 bases; unmatched junction nucleotides: 9. The CDR3 DNA reads TGTGCCAGCAGCTTAAAACCCCCGGGACAGGGTTACACCGGGGAGCTGTTTTTT. This gives the protein CASSLKPPGQGYTGELFF.

This sequence joins TRBV6-6 and TRBJ2-7, with 10 bases that match TRBD1. After removal of 6 bases from V and 3 bases from J, the junction contained 8 bases not matched to a gene. The CDR3 loop spans 15 amino acids. In germline, CDR1 is MNHNY, CDR2 SVGAGI (reference sequence). CDR3 region: CASSLGGTGVYEQYF. Here the CDR3 DNA reads TGTGCCAGCAGCCTGGGGGGGACAGGGGTCTACGAGCAGTACTTC.